A single sample is the source of the 10 T cell receptor beta chains below, sequenced in a study of breast tumors, draining lymph nodes, adjacent tissues. TCRdb processed the multiplex PCR reads anew with MiXCR; each CDR3 protein has one entry. The sample contains approximately 52,000 distinct CDR3 sequences, about 40% of which appear only once. The specimen sequenced was breast tumor tissue. All receptors come from a female donor with breast cancer. Some clones in this sample may be carry-over from other donors' samples.

The chain has TRBV19 and TRBJ1-2; TRBD1 matches 9 bases. The CDR3 has 15 amino acids. V trimming: 3 bases; J trimming: 4 bases; junction bases outside the gene matches: 6. CDR1 is LNHDA and CDR2 is SQIVND in the germline V gene (reference sequence). The CDR3 loop is CASSIPGDRAYGYTF. DNA of the CDR3: TGTGCCAGTAGTATCCCGGGGGACAGGGCCTATGGCTACACCTTC.

This clonotype has ten or more counts. J is TRBJ1-6 and V is TRBV3-1; a weak D match, TRBD1 (6 bases). With 5 bases removed from V and 6 bases from J, the gap between germline ends came to 11 bases. The CDR3 runs to 14 residues. Germline V lookup: CDR1 LGHDT, CDR2 YNNKEL (reference sequence). The CDR3, as DNA: TGTGCCAGCAGCTCCCGGACAGTTAATTCACCCCTCCACTTT. This sequence encodes CASSSRTVNSPLHF. Combining the CDR3 with reference TRBV3-1 and TRBJ1-6 gives the whole variable domain DTAVSQTPKYLVTQMGNDKSIKCEQNLGHDTMYWYKQDSKKFLKIMFSYNNKELIINETVPNRFSPKSPDKAHLNLHINSLELGDSAVYFCASSSRTVNSPLHFGNGTRLTVT.

The V call is TRBV7-2, the J call TRBJ1-2, with 10 bases identical to TRBD1. J lost 8 bases, V lost 0 bases, and 9 bases had no gene match. The CDR3 extends over 16 amino acids. Germline V lookup: CDR1 SGHTA, CDR2 FQGNSA. The CDR3 sequence: CTSSLASTGGRDGYTF. Here the CDR3 DNA reads TGTACCAGCAGCTTAGCGTCGACAGGGGGCAGAGACGGCTACACCTTC. The variable domain in full, completed from reference TRBV7-2 and TRBJ1-2, reads GAGVSQSPSNKVTEKGKDVELRCDPISGHTALYWYRQSLGQGLEFLIYFQGNSAPDKSGLPSDRFSAERTGGSVSTLTIQRTQQEDSAVYLCTSSLASTGGRDGYTFGSGTRLTVV.

This chain links TRBV20-1 with TRBJ2-1, with TRBD2 as a possible D gene (6 bases). Near its end, the DNA agrees better with TRBJ2-7, so the J call may be wrong. CDR1 DFQATT and CDR2 SNEGSKA come from the germline V gene (reference sequence). This CDR3 is 15 amino acids long. The CDR3 DNA sequence: TGCAGTGCTAGAGATAGCGGTAGCGGCTCCTACGAGCAGTACTTC. This codes for CSARDSGSGSYEQYF.

This clonotype is classed as medium-sized. V and J are TRBV10-3 and TRBJ1-2, with a tentative D call TRBD1 (5 bases). V lost 7 bases and J 2 bases, leaving 11 bases between the germline ends. CDR3 length: 13 residues. The germline CDR1 and CDR2 sequences are ENHRY and SYGVKD. The CDR3 region is CAITRGANYGYTF. CDR3 nucleotide sequence: TGTGCCATCACTAGAGGGGCCAACTATGGCTACACCTTC.

The gene calls are TRBV2 and TRBJ2-3; TRBD2 agrees at 11 bases. Germline lookup yields CDR1 SNHLY and CDR2 FYNNEI. J was trimmed by 11 bases and V by 6 bases; bases with no gene match: 19. CDR3 length: 17 residues. The CDR3 DNA is TGTGCCAGCAGCGACCGCGAGGGACTAGCGGTTATGAGGGAGCAGTATTTT. This encodes CASSDREGLAVMREQYF.

The chain combines TRBV5-1 with TRBJ1-6; 7 bases agree with TRBD1. The CDR3 contains 16 residues. The germline CDR1 and CDR2 sequences are SGHRS and YFSETQ. V was pared by 0 bases and J by 7 bases, with 7 bases of the junction left unmatched. The CDR3 spells CASSLAGGTENSPLHF. CDR3 in DNA: TGCGCCAGCAGCTTGGCCGGAGGGACAGAGAATTCACCCCTCCACTTT.

This clonotype has a count of ten or more. Germline is not matched at one junction end, which may reflect a read error. The rearrangement links TRBV24-1 to TRBJ2-7; D unclear. Germline CDR1 and CDR2: KGHDR and SFDVKD. This CDR3 spans 8 amino acids. Here the CDR3 DNA reads TGTGCCACCTGGTTGTCGCACTTC. This sequence encodes CATWLSHF.

At least ten counts were recorded for this clonotype. The chain joins TRBV9 to TRBJ2-2; 8 bases align to TRBD1. V dropped 4 bases and J dropped 0; count of bases not matched to a gene: 2. CDR3 length: 15 amino acids. Looked up from germline, CDR1 is SGDLS and CDR2 is YYNGEE. The CDR3 reads CASSPGGANTGELFF. In DNA form, the CDR3 reads TGTGCCAGCAGCCCAGGGGGCGCGAACACCGGGGAGCTGTTTTTT.

J is TRBJ1-6 and V is TRBV5-1; D uncertain. Germline V gene data show CDR1 as SGHRS and CDR2 as YFSETQ. V lost 7 bases to trimming and J lost 7 bases, with 9 bases between them. The CDR3 length is 12 residues. The CDR3 DNA reads as TGCGCCAGCCCCAGCTTGAATTCACCCCTCCACTTT. Its translation is CASPSLNSPLHF.